The 31 T cell receptor beta chains below come from one sample, sequenced in a study of response to subunit inactivated influenza vaccine. TCRdb used MiXCR to reprocess the RT-PCR reads, holding one entry per CDR3 protein. The table records around 180,000 distinct CDR3 sequences, 7.5% to 10% of them present only once. The specimen comprised non-naive T cells sorted from PBMCs, sampled on the day of vaccination. The receptors originated from a man aged 50 to 59 who received an inactivated influenza vaccine.

The sample holds a few counts of this clonotype. This chain's CDR3 is CASSRLYRDNEQFF. The DNA of the CDR3 is TGTGCCAGCAGCCGTTTATACAGAGACAATGAGCAGTTCTTC. This sequence joins TRBV5-5 and TRBJ2-1; no reliable D call. The CDR3 is 14 residues long. V was pared by 4 bases and J by 5 bases, with 13 bases between. CDR1 and CDR2 (germline): SGHKS, YYEKEE (reference sequence).

This clonotype has more than one count but fewer than ten. V usage is TRBV6-2 or TRBV6-3 and J usage is TRBJ1-5; 8 bases align to TRBD1. With 3 bases clipped from V and 3 bases from J, the junction kept 16 bases outside the gene matches. Germline CDR1 reads MNHEY; CDR2 reads SVGEGT. The length of the CDR3 is 19 residues. CDR3 in amino acids: CASSYTVGSTGVFNQPQHF. In DNA, the CDR3 is TGTGCCAGCAGTTATACGGTGGGATCGACAGGGGTTTTCAATCAGCCCCAGCATTTT.

The chain employs TRBV7-8 and TRBJ2-3; TRBD2 agrees at 8 bases. The V segment lost 5 bases and the J segment 4 bases; nucleotides outside the gene matches: 14. The CDR3 is 17 amino acids. From germline, CDR1 is SGHVS and CDR2 FQNEAQ. CDR3: CASSQLRTGGFSDTQYF. As DNA, the CDR3 is TGTGCCAGCAGCCAGCTTCGTACGGGGGGGTTTTCAGATACGCAGTATTTT.

The V and J genes are TRBV30 and TRBJ2-3, with 14 bases fitting TRBD2. The CDR3 length is 15 residues. Germline V gene data show CDR1 as GTSNPN and CDR2 as SVGIG (reference sequence). Trimming at V came to 7 bases and at J to 4 bases, leaving 7 bases not matched to a gene. The CDR3 DNA follows: TGTGCCTTGACGACTAGCGGGGGGGCGGCAGATACGCAGTATTTT. Protein: CALTTSGGAADTQYF.

This clonotype was seen at least ten times. V usage is TRBV4-3 and J usage is TRBJ2-3; D tentatively reads TRBD1 or TRBD2 (7 bases each). The CDR3 contains 17 residues. V shed 0 bases and J shed 2 bases, with 15 bases lying between them. Germline V CDR1 and CDR2: LGHNA, YSLEER. The CDR3 sequence is CASSQDREGALTDTQYF. The CDR3, as DNA: TGCGCCAGCAGCCAAGATAGGGAGGGGGCCCTCACAGATACGCAGTATTTT.

This clonotype came up a few times. V and J are TRBV20-1 and TRBJ1-1, with 7 bases that match TRBD1. Germline CDR1 is DFQATT and CDR2 is SNEGSKA (reference sequence). V gave up 4 bases and J gave up 0 bases; unmatched junction bases: 5. The length of the CDR3 is 14 residues. The CDR3 DNA is TGCAGTGCTATATCAGGGGGATTGAACACTGAAGCTTTCTTT. Translating it yields CSAISGGLNTEAFF.

This clonotype was detected a few times. The rearrangement uses TRBV7-2 and TRBJ1-5; D uncertain. CDR1 and CDR2 from the germline V gene are SGHTA and FQGNSA. With 5 bases removed from V and 4 bases from J, the gap between germline ends came to 6 bases. The length of the CDR3 is 12 residues. CDR3 amino acids: CASSPANQPQHF. In DNA form, the CDR3 reads TGTGCCAGCAGCCCCGCTAATCAGCCCCAGCATTTT.

There are a few counts of this clonotype. V and J are TRBV20-1 and TRBJ1-1; the match to TRBD1 covers 9 bases. The CDR3 consists of 13 residues. Germline trimming cut 6 bases from V and 10 bases from J; bases unmatched to any gene: 12. CDR1 DFQATT and CDR2 SNEGSKA come from the germline V gene (reference sequence). The CDR3 here is CSADLGQGISAFF. CDR3 nucleotides: TGCAGTGCGGACCTGGGACAGGGAATATCAGCTTTCTTT.

This clonotype showed up just a few times. This chain joins TRBV6-2 or TRBV6-3 and TRBJ2-2, with 12 nucleotides matching TRBD2. The CDR3 contains 17 residues. Trimming took 0 bases from V and 4 from J; bases not matched to a gene: 3. Germline CDR1 MNHEY, CDR2 SVGEGT. For the CDR3, the DNA is TGTGCCAGCAGTTACTCACGGACTAGCGGGGTCACCGGGGAGCTGTTTTTT. Translating gives CASSYSRTSGVTGELFF.

V usage is TRBV14 and J usage is TRBJ1-1, with no clear D. Germline V gives CDR1 SGHDN, CDR2 FVKESK. The CDR3 covers 14 residues. With 4 bases removed from V and 3 bases from J, the gap between germline ends came to 12 bases. The CDR3 is CASSPNRRDTEAFF. The CDR3 coding sequence is TGTGCCAGCAGCCCGAACCGAAGAGACACTGAAGCTTTCTTT.

The genes are TRBV12-3 or TRBV12-4 and TRBJ2-4; 7 bases line up with TRBD1. V trimming: 10 bases; J trimming: 2 bases; junction bases outside the gene matches: 5. The CDR3 contains 13 residues. CDR3: CATQQGSKNIQYF. The CDR3 DNA reads TGTGCCACACAACAGGGGTCCAAAAACATTCAGTACTTC.

At least ten counts were recorded for this clonotype. In DNA form, the CDR3 reads TGCAGTGCTAGAGGGGCCCGGATGGTCTCAGATACGCAGTATTTT. This sequence encodes CSARGARMVSDTQYF. V and J are TRBV20-1 and TRBJ2-3; D gene unclear. V was cut by 1 base and J by 4 bases, with 15 bases left in between. CDR1 DFQATT and CDR2 SNEGSKA come from the germline V gene (reference sequence). The CDR3 length is 15 residues.

To note about this clonotype: This clone may be a read error of a much larger clone one base away. This rearrangement joins TRBV7-2 to TRBJ1-1; TRBD1 might be the D (6 bases). Germline loops: CDR1 SGHTA, CDR2 FQGNSA. The CDR3 extends over 14 amino acids. CDR3 DNA sequence: TGTGCCAGCAGCCTGACCCCGGGGGCCACTGGAGCTTTCTTT. It yields the protein CASSLTPGATGAFF.

The chain combines TRBV10-3 with TRBJ1-1; 7 bases align to TRBD1. Trimming cost V 2 bases and J 7 bases; bases outside gene matches: 4. Germline V gene data show CDR1 as ENHRY and CDR2 as SYGVKD. The CDR3 is 13 residues long. CDR3 sequence: CAISEGRDSEAFF. The CDR3, as DNA: TGTGCCATCAGTGAGGGGCGGGACAGTGAAGCTTTCTTT.

There are a few counts of this clonotype. The chain carries TRBV7-2 and TRBJ1-2, with D perhaps matching TRBD1 (5 bases). Per the germline V gene, CDR1 is SGHTA and CDR2 is FQGNSA. The CDR3 loop spans 12 amino acids. The germline V and J ends were trimmed by 2 bases and 8 bases, with 9 bases remaining between them. CDR3 loop: CASSLWGRGYTF. In nucleotides, the CDR3 is TGTGCCAGCAGCTTATGGGGGAGGGGCTACACCTTC.

This clonotype was seen a few times. This chain links TRBV11-2 with TRBJ2-3, with 14 bases that match TRBD2. Germline V CDR1 and CDR2: SGHAT, FQNNGV. CDR3 size: 18 residues. Unmatched junction bases numbered 13, after V lost 7 bases and J lost 4 bases. The CDR3 DNA sequence: TGTGCCAGCACCGCTACCCCGGGACTAGCGGGAGCATCAGATACGCAGTATTTT. Amino acids: CASTATPGLAGASDTQYF.

The rearrangement uses TRBV5-1 and TRBJ2-1; a weak D match, TRBD2 (6 bases). Per germline, CDR1 SGHRS and CDR2 YFSETQ. The V end was cut by 4 bases, the J end by 3 bases, with 17 bases between. This CDR3 contains 16 residues. In DNA form, the CDR3 reads TGCGCCAGCAGCGTCACTAGCTCTTCCCTCTACAATGAGCAGTTCTTC. Translating gives CASSVTSSSLYNEQFF. Complete variable domain (other parts from reference TRBV5-1 and TRBJ2-1): KAGVTQTPRYLIKTRGQQVTLSCSPISGHRSVSWYQQTPGQGLQFLFEYFSETQRNKGNFPGRFSGRQFSNSRSEMNVSTLELGDSALYLCASSVTSSSLYNEQFFGPGTRLTVL.

This clonotype was recorded many times. The gene calls are TRBV5-1 and TRBJ2-2, with D possibly TRBD1 on 6 matching bases. Per germline, CDR1 SGHRS and CDR2 YFSETQ. This CDR3 is 12 amino acids long. V lost 7 bases to trimming and J lost 4 bases, with 8 bases between them. CDR3 in amino acids: CASQGSTGELFF. DNA for the CDR3: TGCGCCAGCCAGGGGAGCACCGGGGAGCTGTTTTTT.

The chain is built from TRBV20-1 and TRBJ1-2, with a weak D call TRBD1 (5 bases). The CDR3 spans 12 residues. With 1 base removed from V and 9 bases from J, the gap between germline ends came to 12 bases. CDR1 is DFQATT and CDR2 is SNEGSKA in the germline V gene (reference sequence). This CDR3 is CSARGAGRRYTF. CDR3 nucleotides: TGCAGTGCTAGAGGGGCAGGGAGGCGCTACACCTTC.

The rearrangement joins TRBV5-4 to TRBJ1-5; no firm D call. Looked up from germline, CDR1 is SGHNT and CDR2 is YYREEE (reference sequence). There are 13 residues in the CDR3. Trimming took 1 base from V and 7 from J, leaving 9 bases between them. CDR3 in amino acids: CASSLKARQPQHF. The CDR3 bases are TGTGCCAGCAGCTTGAAGGCGAGGCAGCCCCAGCATTTT.

The V gene is TRBV5-1, the J gene TRBJ1-3, with D tentatively TRBD1 (5 bases). V was clipped by 0 bases and J by 2 bases, with 6 bases between them. Germline values: CDR1 SGHRS, CDR2 YFSETQ. The CDR3 extends over 14 amino acids. CDR3 in DNA: TGCGCCAGCAGCTTGGTGGGGGCTGGAAACACCATATATTTT. This sequence encodes CASSLVGAGNTIYF.

In this sample, this clonotype turned up many times. The chain carries TRBV12-3 or TRBV12-4 and TRBJ2-3; 7 nucleotides line up with TRBD2. The CDR3 runs to 15 residues. The trim removed 2 bases at V and 1 base at J, leaving 3 bases unmatched. DNA of the CDR3: TGTGCCAGCAGTTTAAGTCTAGCGGGCACAGATACGCAGTATTTT. Its translation: CASSLSLAGTDTQYF.

This clonotype occurred many times. Written as DNA, the CDR3 is TGTGCCAGCAGCTTAGGGGACAGGGCTCAAGAGACCCAGTACTTC. Its translation: CASSLGDRAQETQYF. The rearrangement joins TRBV11-2 to TRBJ2-5, with 9 bases that match TRBD1. There are 15 residues in the CDR3. Germline V lookup: CDR1 SGHAT, CDR2 FQNNGV. Losses at the gene ends were 1 base for V and 2 bases for J; bases not matched to a gene: 2.

The CDR3 DNA follows: TGCGCCAGCAGCCAAGCGCGAAGTTACAATGAGCAGTTCTTC. Its protein is CASSQARSYNEQFF. This chain links TRBV4-1 with TRBJ2-1; D remains ambiguous. The V gene's germline CDR1 is MGHRA and CDR2 YSYEKL. This CDR3 has 14 amino acids. Trimming removed 1 base at V and 4 bases at J, with 8 bases between.

This clonotype was seen a handful of times. The chain carries TRBV5-1 and TRBJ2-1; D not certain. The CDR3 extends over 11 amino acids. V was shortened by 4 bases and J by 9 bases, with 8 bases between the two germline ends. The germline gives CDR1 SGHRS, CDR2 YFSETQ. The CDR3 bases are TGCGCCAGCAGCCAGCTCGCTGAGCAGTTCTTC. Amino acid sequence: CASSQLAEQFF.

This clonotype has only a few counts. The rearrangement joins TRBV20-1 to TRBJ2-7; possible D gene TRBD2, 6 bases. The CDR3 has 14 residues. V lost 6 bases to trimming and J lost 5 bases, with 20 bases between them. CDR1 DFQATT and CDR2 SNEGSKA come from the germline V gene (reference sequence). The CDR3 coding sequence is TGCAGTGCGATTTCCGGGACTTCTCGGAACGAGCAGTACTTC. It specifies CSAISGTSRNEQYF.

This clonotype was recorded at least ten times. The V call is TRBV7-2, the J call TRBJ1-2, with 9 bases matching TRBD1. Germline CDR1 is SGHTA and CDR2 is FQGNSA. V lost 4 bases, J lost 6 bases, and 6 bases stayed unmatched. CDR3 size: 14 residues. CDR3 sequence reads: CASSYPGQGDGYTF. CDR3 nucleotides: TGTGCCAGCAGCTACCCGGGACAGGGTGATGGCTACACCTTC.

This clonotype was counted a few times. The rearrangement links TRBV5-1 to TRBJ2-7; 10 positions agree with TRBD1. CDR1 SGHRS and CDR2 YFSETQ come from the germline V gene. The CDR3 extends over 14 amino acids. The junction had 4 bases not matched to a gene; V was cut back by 1 base and J by 6 bases. The CDR3 protein is CASSLRDRGSEQYF. The DNA for the CDR3 is TGCGCCAGCAGCTTGAGGGACAGGGGATCCGAGCAGTACTTC.

This clonotype was recorded a few times. This chain uses TRBV6-2 or TRBV6-3 with TRBJ1-2; no definite D call. The V gene's germline CDR1 is MNHEY and CDR2 SVGEGT. The CDR3 runs to 11 residues. Trimming left V 2 bases short and J 8 bases short, with 6 bases between. CDR3 in amino acids: CASSYRGGYTF. The CDR3 DNA sequence: TGTGCCAGCAGTTACCGAGGCGGCTACACCTTC.

The rearrangement links TRBV29-1 to TRBJ1-2; the D is unclear. V lost 6 bases and J lost 5, with 19 bases in between. The CDR3 has 14 residues. Per the germline V gene, CDR1 is SQVTM and CDR2 is ANQGSEA. The CDR3 sequence: CSVVEGRREYGYTF. The CDR3 DNA follows: TGCAGCGTGGTTGAAGGTCGACGGGAGTATGGCTACACCTTC.

The chain links TRBV7-3 to TRBJ2-7, with D unclear. The CDR3 is 15 residues long. The V gene's germline CDR1 is SGHTA and CDR2 FQGTGA. Trimming stripped 1 base from V and 1 base from J, with 11 bases between. CDR3 in amino acids: CASSLSPARSYEQYF. CDR3 sequence (DNA): TGTGCCAGCAGCTTAAGTCCCGCCCGGTCCTACGAGCAGTACTTC. The full variable domain, with the rest looked up from reference TRBV7-3 and TRBJ2-7, is GAGVSQTPSNKVTEKGKYVELRCDPISGHTALYWYRQSLGQGPEFLIYFQGTGAADDSGLPNDRFFAVRPEGSVSTLKIQRTERGDSAVYLCASSLSPARSYEQYFGPGTRLTVT.